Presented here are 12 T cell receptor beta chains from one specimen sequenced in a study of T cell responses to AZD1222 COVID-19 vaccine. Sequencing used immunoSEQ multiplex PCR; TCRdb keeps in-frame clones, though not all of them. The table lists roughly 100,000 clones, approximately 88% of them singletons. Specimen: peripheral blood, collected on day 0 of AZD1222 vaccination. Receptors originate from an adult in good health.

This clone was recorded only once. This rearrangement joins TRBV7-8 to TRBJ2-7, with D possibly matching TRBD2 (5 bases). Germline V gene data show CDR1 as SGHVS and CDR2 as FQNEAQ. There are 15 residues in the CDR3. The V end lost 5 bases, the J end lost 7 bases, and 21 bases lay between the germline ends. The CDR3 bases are TGTGCCAGCAGCGTCCAGCCGGGCAGGACTTCGGAGCAGTACTTC. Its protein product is CASSVQPGRTSEQYF.

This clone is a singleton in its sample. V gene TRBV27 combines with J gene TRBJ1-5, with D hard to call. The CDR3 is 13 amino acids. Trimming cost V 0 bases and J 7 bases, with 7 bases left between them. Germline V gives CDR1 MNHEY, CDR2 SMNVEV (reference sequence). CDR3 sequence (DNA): TGTGCCAGCAGTTTATCCCGCAGCCAGCCCCAGCATTTT. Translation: CASSLSRSQPQHF.

CDR3 DNA: TGTGCCAGCAGCCAACCCCAGGAGGCAACTAATGAAAAACTGTTTTTT. Its translation: CASSQPQEATNEKLFF. The chain employs TRBV4-2 and TRBJ1-4; unclear D gene. V gave up 2 bases and J gave up 0 bases, with 10 bases separating them. Germline V gene lookup returns CDR1 LGHNA and CDR2 YNFKEQ. This CDR3 contains 16 residues.

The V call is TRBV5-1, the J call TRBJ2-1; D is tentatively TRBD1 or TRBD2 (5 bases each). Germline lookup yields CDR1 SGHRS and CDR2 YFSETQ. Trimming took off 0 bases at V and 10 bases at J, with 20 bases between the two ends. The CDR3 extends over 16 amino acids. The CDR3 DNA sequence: TGCGCCAGCAGCTTGGCCGGGACCACTACGGTGATGGAGCAGTTCTTC. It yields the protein CASSLAGTTTVMEQFF.

CDR3 residues: CAISDRGGSSTDTQYF. CDR3 bases: TGTGCCATCAGTGATCGGGGCGGATCTAGCACAGATACGCAGTATTTT. The chain combines TRBV10-3 with TRBJ2-3; D may match TRBD1 or TRBD2 (5 bases each). The length of the CDR3 is 16 residues. V was cut by 3 bases and J by 0 bases, with 13 bases left in between. Germline-derived CDR1 and CDR2 are ENHRY and SYGVKD.

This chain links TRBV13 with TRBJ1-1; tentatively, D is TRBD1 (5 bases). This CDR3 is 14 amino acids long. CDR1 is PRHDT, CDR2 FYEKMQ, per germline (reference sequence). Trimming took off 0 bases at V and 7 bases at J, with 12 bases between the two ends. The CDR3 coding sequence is TGTGCCAGCAGCTTAGGCGCGGTGAGGGGTGAAGCTTTCTTT. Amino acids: CASSLGAVRGEAFF.

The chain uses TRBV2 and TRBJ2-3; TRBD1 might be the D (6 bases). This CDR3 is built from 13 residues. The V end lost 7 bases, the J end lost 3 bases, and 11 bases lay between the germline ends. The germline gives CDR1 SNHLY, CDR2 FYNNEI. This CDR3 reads CASNRVATDTQYF. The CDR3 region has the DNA TGTGCCAGCAACAGGGTAGCGACAGATACGCAGTATTTT.

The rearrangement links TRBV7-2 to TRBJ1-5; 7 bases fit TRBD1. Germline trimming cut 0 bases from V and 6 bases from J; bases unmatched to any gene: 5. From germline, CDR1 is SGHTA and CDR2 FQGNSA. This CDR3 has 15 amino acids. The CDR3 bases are TGTGCCAGCAGCTTAGCGGGAGGGACAGCTCAGCCCCAGCATTTT. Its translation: CASSLAGGTAQPQHF.

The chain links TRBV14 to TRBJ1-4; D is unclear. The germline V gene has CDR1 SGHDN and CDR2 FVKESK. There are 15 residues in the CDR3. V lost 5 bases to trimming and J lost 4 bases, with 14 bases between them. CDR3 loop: CASSKKPANNEKLFF. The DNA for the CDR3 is TGTGCCAGCAGCAAGAAGCCAGCTAATAATGAAAAACTGTTTTTT.

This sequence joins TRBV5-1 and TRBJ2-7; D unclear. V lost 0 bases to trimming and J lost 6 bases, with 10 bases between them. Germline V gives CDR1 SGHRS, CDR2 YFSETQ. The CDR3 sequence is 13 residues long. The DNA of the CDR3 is TGCGCCAGCAGCTTGGCGGTTTCGGCCGAGCAGTACTTC. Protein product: CASSLAVSAEQYF.

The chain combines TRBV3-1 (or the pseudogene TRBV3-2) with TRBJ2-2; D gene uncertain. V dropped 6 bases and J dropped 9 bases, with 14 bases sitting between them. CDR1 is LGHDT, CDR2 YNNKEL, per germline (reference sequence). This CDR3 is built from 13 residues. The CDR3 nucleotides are TGTGCCAGCAGTCCTCCCCATAGCCGGGAGCTGTTTTTT. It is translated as CASSPPHSRELFF.

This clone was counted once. CDR3 DNA: TGTGCCAGCAGCAAATCGGCTAGGAACGACCACGAGCAGTACTTC. This codes for CASSKSARNDHEQYF. The rearrangement joins TRBV11-2 to TRBJ2-7; D gene uncertain. Germline V CDR1 and CDR2: SGHAT, FQNNGV. Trimming pared 5 bases from V and 5 bases from J, leaving 19 bases between. CDR3 length equals 15 residues.